Listed below are T cell receptor beta chains from one sample, sequenced in a study of blood T cell repertoires in COVID-19. Data came from immunoSEQ multiplex PCR; TCRdb stores just in-frame clones and leaves some out. The repertoire holds over 150,000 clones, 86% seen once, with approximately 7% in the top ten. Sequenced input: peripheral blood. The origin of the receptors is a man aged 50-60 years with active or convalescent COVID-19. CDR3s include the opening cysteine and the closing phenylalanine or tryptophan. A D gene is named only where the DNA matches it firmly. Rows may omit the clone size; those that give it use once, few, many or a size class.

>TRBD2|TRBJ2-2|TRBV3-1/TRBV3-2|once
TGTGCCAGCAGCCGAGGACTAGCGGGGGGGCTGAACACCGGGGAGCTGTTTTTT
CASSRGLAGGLNTGELFF
>.|TRBJ1-1|TRBV19|.
TGTGCCAGTACCATGGGGGGGCGGAACACTGAAGCTTTCTTT
CASTMGGRNTEAFF
>.|TRBJ1-2|TRBV18|.
TGTGCCAGCTCACCGGATCGGGGGAAAAACTATGGCTACACCTTC
CASSPDRGKNYGYTF
>TRBD1|TRBJ1-5|TRBV7-9|.
TGTGCCAGCAGCTTGGGTACAGGGGATGTAGGCAATCAGCCCCAGCATTTT
CASSLGTGDVGNQPQHF
>.|TRBJ2-3|TRBV25-1|.
TGTGCCAGCTTGCCCCCAGGCACAGATACGCAGTATTTT
CASLPPGTDTQYF
>TRBD1|TRBJ1-2|TRBV30|.
TGTGCCTGGAGACGGGACAGGGGGTCCTATGGCTACACCTTC
CAWRRDRGSYGYTF
>.|TRBJ2-1|TRBV4-3|.
TGCGCCAGCAGCCAAGTTTCACAGATATACAATGAGCAGTTCTTC
CASSQVSQIYNEQFF
>TRBD2|TRBJ2-1|TRBV7-6|.
TGTGCCAGCAGCCCGGGACTAGCGGGAGGTGGCGAGCAGTTCTTC
CASSPGLAGGGEQFF
>.|TRBJ2-5|TRBV7-7|.
TGTGCTAGCAGCATAGACAGGACCACAGGGACCCAGTACTTC
CASSIDRTTGTQYF
>.|TRBJ2-6|TRBV5-4|.
TGTGCCAGCAGCTTGCAGGGCTCCCTAACGGGGGCCAACGTCCTGACTTTC
CASSLQGSLTGANVLTF
>.|TRBJ2-3|TRBV29-1|.
TGCAGCGTTGAAGAACCGAACCTTACAGGGCAGGGAGATACGCAGTATTTT
CSVEEPNLTGQGDTQYF
>.|TRBJ2-1|TRBV5-1|.
TGCGCCAGCAGCCCTCAGCGGACCTACAATGAGCAGTTCTTC
CASSPQRTYNEQFF
>TRBD1|TRBJ2-6|TRBV10-3|.
TGTGCCACCAGAGACAGGGCCTCTCCCTCTGGGGCCAACGTCCTGACTTTC
CATRDRASPSGANVLTF
>TRBD1|TRBJ1-1|TRBV6-5|.
TGTGCCAGCAGAACCACCCGAACCGGGACAGGGGCTTTCTTT
CASRTTRTGTGAFF
>.|TRBJ2-1|TRBV10-3|.
TGTGCCATCAGTGGCGGCTCCTACAATGAGCAGTTCTTC
CAISGGSYNEQFF
>TRBD1|TRBJ2-7|TRBV29-1|.
TGCAGCGTTGAAGGGGGCGGAGGACAGGGGTTTTCCGAGCAGTACTTC
CSVEGGGGQGFSEQYF
>.|TRBJ1-1|TRBV6-2/TRBV6-3|.
TGTGCCAGCAGTCACCCCGGGACTGAAGCTTTCTTT
CASSHPGTEAFF
>TRBD2|TRBJ2-5|TRBV7-2|.
TGTGCCAGCAGCCCCGGGACTAGCGGGGGAATGGAGACCCAGTACTTC
CASSPGTSGGMETQYF
>.|TRBJ2-3|TRBV11-3|.
TGTGCCAGCAGCACAGGGGATGAGCGGGGGTGGGGAGATACGCAGTATTTT
CASSTGDERGWGDTQYF
>.|TRBJ2-6|TRBV2|.
TGTGCCAGCAGTTTACAGTGGTCTGGGGCCAACGTCCTGACTTTC
CASSLQWSGANVLTF
>.|TRBJ1-1|TRBV4-1|.
TGCGCCAGCAGCCAAGGAGGGAATAGCATGAACACTGAAGCTTTCTTT
CASSQGGNSMNTEAFF
>TRBD2|TRBJ2-5|TRBV24-1|.
TGTGCCACCAGCAAAGGACTAGCGGGCGGGGAGACCCAGTACTTC
CATSKGLAGGETQYF
>.|TRBJ1-2|TRBV13|.
TGTGCCAGCAGCTCTGCTCTAGGATACTATGGCTACACCTTC
CASSSALGYYGYTF
>.|TRBJ2-3|TRBV10-1|few
TGCGCCAGCGGGGACTTATTCAGCACAGATACGCAGTATTTT
CASGDLFSTDTQYF
>.|TRBJ2-2|TRBV2|.
TGTGCCAGCAGCCCAAGCCGGGATGGGGAGCTGTTTTTT
CASSPSRDGELFF
>.|TRBJ1-5|TRBV6-5|.
TGTGCCAGCAGTTACTCGATAGCGGGGGATCAGCCCCAGCATTTT
CASSYSIAGDQPQHF
>TRBD2|TRBJ2-3|TRBV5-6|.
TGTGCCAGCAGCTCAACCCGCCCGAGCGGGAGGCGCACAGATACGCAGTATTTT
CASSSTRPSGRRTDTQYF
>.|TRBJ1-3|TRBV6-5|once
TGTGCCAGCAGCACGGGGAACACCATATATTTT
CASSTGNTIYF